This entry is about one T cell receptor beta chain. Its antigen is unknown. Indicated time point: pre-sensitization, week 0. Treatment reported: therapeutic diphenylcyclopropenone sensitization with weekly scalp DPC. Someone pulled total RNA out of unfractionated whole blood. This specimen belongs to a study of human T cells and chemical hapten exposure. Study summary: TCR yields per sample varied, mainly owing to small pooled library volume differences. Regarding the study as a whole: While controls formed fewer of them, expanded TCRs formed significantly more large CDR3 similarity clusters.

Per germline, CDR1 KGHDR and CDR2 SFDVKD. The CDR3 covers 13 residues. V was shortened by 7 bases and J by 4 bases, with 9 bases between the two germline ends. For the library, individual cDNA molecules each received unique molecular identifiers. TCRdb re-analysed the RACE reads in MiXCR, keeping a single row per CDR3 protein. Of roughly 380,000 distinct CDR3 sequences in the sample, roughly 5.3% are singletons; the top ten hold just over 2.5%. Specimen: whole blood, collected in connection with sensitization to the hapten diphenylcyclopropenone (DPC). V gene TRBV24-1 combines with J gene TRBJ2-2; D not resolved. This sequence was found in a woman aged 50 to 65 with alopecia areata. Some clones in this sample may be carry-over from other donors' samples. The CDR3 sequence: CATSARITGELFF. The DNA of the CDR3 is TGTGCCACCAGCGCCCGGATCACCGGGGAGCTGTTTTTT.